These 15 T cell receptor beta chains share one sample of origin, sequenced in a study of blood T cell repertoires in COVID-19. The table came from immunoSEQ multiplex PCR; TCRdb's copy has only in-frame clones and leaves some out. There are some 240,000 clones in the sample; 65% to 85% occur only once, and roughly 3.1% lies in the top ten. The sequenced sample was PBMCs or T cells enriched from blood (not recorded which). The source is a middle-aged man who had recovered from COVID-19.

The chain couples TRBV10-1 to TRBJ2-2; the match to TRBD2 covers 7 bases. The germline CDR1 and CDR2 sequences are WNHNN and SYGVQD (reference sequence). There are 18 residues in the CDR3. The junction had 17 bases not matched to a gene; V was cut back by 5 bases and J by 5 bases. The CDR3 loop is CASSSRTPREGGTGELFF. The CDR3 DNA sequence: TGCGCCAGCAGTTCCCGGACACCCCGAGAGGGAGGGACCGGGGAGCTGTTTTTT.

The chain is built from TRBV19 and TRBJ2-1, with 9 nucleotides matching TRBD2. In germline, CDR1 is LNHDA, CDR2 SQIVND (reference sequence). After removal of 10 bases from V and 4 bases from J, the junction contained 5 bases not matched to a gene. This CDR3 has 13 amino acids. CDR3: CATRLAAYNEQFF. DNA of the CDR3: TGTGCCACGCGACTAGCGGCGTACAATGAGCAGTTCTTC.

This clone was seen once. The chain joins TRBV18 to TRBJ1-3, with TRBD1 as a possible D gene (6 bases). V lost 2 bases to trimming and J lost 4 bases, with 12 bases between them. Germline V lookup: CDR1 KGHSH, CDR2 LQKENI. The CDR3 covers 15 residues. CDR3 loop: CASSPKTGTGNTIYF. As DNA, the CDR3 is TGTGCCAGCTCACCAAAAACAGGGACCGGAAACACCATATATTTT.

This clone has only one observation. The J gene is TRBJ2-5, the V gene TRBV10-2, with TRBD2 matching over 10 bases. The CDR3 totals 16 residues. Germline V gives CDR1 WSHSY, CDR2 SAAADI. The trim removed 0 bases at V and 5 bases at J, leaving 6 bases unmatched. The CDR3 is CASSESGLAGVETQYF. The CDR3 nucleotides are TGCGCCAGCAGTGAGTCGGGGCTAGCGGGAGTGGAGACCCAGTACTTC.

This chain connects TRBV5-1 to TRBJ2-2; a possible D gene is TRBD1 (6 bases). Germline V gives CDR1 SGHRS, CDR2 YFSETQ. V lost 7 bases and J lost 0, with 13 bases in between. The CDR3 length is 15 residues. The CDR3 bases are TGCGCCAGCTCGGAAAGACAGGCGAACACCGGGGAGCTGTTTTTT. Protein: CASSERQANTGELFF.

The chain links TRBV6-1 to TRBJ2-4, with D uncertain. The CDR3 spans 11 residues. V lost 0 bases and J 10 bases, leaving 4 bases between the germline ends. Per germline, CDR1 MNHNS and CDR2 SASEGT. The CDR3 spells CASSEAAIQYF. In DNA, the CDR3 is TGTGCCAGCAGTGAAGCGGCAATTCAGTACTTC.

This chain joins TRBV7-3 and TRBJ2-2; no firm D call. The CDR3 length is 14 residues. Deletions cut 2 bases from V and 7 bases from J, with 11 bases between. The germline V gene encodes CDR1 SGHTA and CDR2 FQGTGA. CDR3 DNA sequence: TGTGCCAGCAGCTTAGTCTTCTCAGGCGGGGAGCTGTTTTTT. It codes for CASSLVFSGGELFF.

This rearrangement joins TRBV7-9 to TRBJ2-1; 8 nucleotides align to TRBD1. The CDR3 is made up of 17 amino acids. Trimming at V came to 4 bases and at J to 8 bases, leaving 16 bases not matched to a gene. Germline lookup yields CDR1 SEHNR and CDR2 FQNEAQ (reference sequence). The CDR3 nucleotides read TGTGCCAGCAGCTCTCCCGGGACAGGCCCGAGGGGTGATGAGCAGTTCTTC. Protein sequence: CASSSPGTGPRGDEQFF. The whole variable domain, filled in from reference TRBV7-9 and TRBJ2-1, reads DTGVSQNPRHKITKRGQNVTFRCDPISEHNRLYWYRQTLGQGPEFLTYFQNEAQLEKSRLLSDRFSAERPKGSFSTLEIQRTEQGDSAMYLCASSSPGTGPRGDEQFFGPGTRLTVL.

The chain carries TRBV11-2 and TRBJ2-7; D call uncertain. V was clipped by 1 base and J by 3 bases, with 4 bases between them. CDR3 length: 12 residues. CDR1 is SGHAT, CDR2 FQNNGV, per germline. CDR3 coding DNA: TGTGCCAGCAGCTTAGCTTTCTACGAGCAGTACTTC. This translates into CASSLAFYEQYF.

The chain is built from TRBV5-6 and TRBJ1-4; TRBD1 matches at 10 bases. Germline V gene lookup returns CDR1 SGHDT and CDR2 YYEEEE. The CDR3 sequence is 16 residues long. V was pared by 4 bases and J by 12 bases, with 15 bases of the junction left unmatched. This chain's CDR3 is CASSHGDRDRGLELFF. CDR3 sequence (DNA): TGTGCCAGCAGCCATGGGGACCGGGACAGGGGATTGGAACTGTTTTTT.

The chain recombines TRBV9 with TRBJ2-2; TRBD2 is a possible D gene (5 bases). The germline V and J ends were trimmed by 0 bases and 6 bases, with 6 bases remaining between them. Germline CDR1 is SGDLS and CDR2 is YYNGEE. The CDR3 has 13 amino acids. In DNA, the CDR3 is TGTGCCAGCAGCGTAGGGACTCCCGGGGAGCTGTTTTTT. Its translation is CASSVGTPGELFF.

This chain joins TRBV19 and TRBJ1-5; no definite D call. Germline CDR1 is LNHDA and CDR2 is SQIVND (reference sequence). Trimming shortened V by 7 bases and J by 6 bases, and 13 bases separated the two germline ends. The CDR3 has 13 amino acids. The CDR3 nucleotides are TGTGCCAGTACCTTGCAATTCGGTCAGCCCCAGCATTTT. This gives the protein CASTLQFGQPQHF. Looking up the rest from reference TRBV19 and TRBJ1-5 gives the full variable domain: DGGITQSPKYLFRKEGQNVTLSCEQNLNHDAMYWYRQDPGQGLRLIYYSQIVNDFQKGDIAEGYSVSREKKESFPLTVTSAQKNPTAFYLCASTLQFGQPQHFGDGTRLSIL.

The rearrangement joins TRBV6-2 or TRBV6-3 to TRBJ1-5; D gene uncertain. Trimming removed 0 bases from V and 9 bases from J, with 9 bases in between. The CDR3 is 13 amino acids. From germline, CDR1 is MNHEY and CDR2 SVGEGT. DNA for the CDR3: TGTGCCAGCAGTTACTCGGCAGGTCGGCCCCAGCATTTT. It is translated as CASSYSAGRPQHF.

The chain employs TRBV29-1 and TRBJ1-5; 8 bases align to TRBD1. V was pared by 6 bases and J by 8 bases, with 9 bases of the junction left unmatched. Germline V lookup: CDR1 SQVTM, CDR2 ANQGSEA. The CDR3 covers 13 residues. CDR3 nucleotides: TGCAGCGTCGCCCTCGGACAGGGAGAGCCCCAGCATTTT. Amino acids: CSVALGQGEPQHF.

The rearrangement links TRBV6-2 or TRBV6-3 to TRBJ2-7; no definite D call. The germline CDR1 and CDR2 sequences are MNHEY and SVGEGT. This CDR3 has 12 residues. The V and J ends lost 2 bases and 3 bases respectively, with 5 bases between them. CDR3 DNA: TGTGCCAGCAGTTACCCCCTCTACGAGCAGTACTTC. Protein product: CASSYPLYEQYF.